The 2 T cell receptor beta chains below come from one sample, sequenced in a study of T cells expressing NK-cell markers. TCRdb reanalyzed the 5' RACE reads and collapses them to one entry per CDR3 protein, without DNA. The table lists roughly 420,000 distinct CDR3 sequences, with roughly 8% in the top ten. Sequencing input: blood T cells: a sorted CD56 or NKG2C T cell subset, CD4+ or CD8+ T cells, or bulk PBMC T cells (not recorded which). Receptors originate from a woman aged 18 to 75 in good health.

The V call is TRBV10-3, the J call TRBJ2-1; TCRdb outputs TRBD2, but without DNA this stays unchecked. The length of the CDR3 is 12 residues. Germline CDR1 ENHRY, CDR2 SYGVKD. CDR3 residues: CAISPRDNEQFF.

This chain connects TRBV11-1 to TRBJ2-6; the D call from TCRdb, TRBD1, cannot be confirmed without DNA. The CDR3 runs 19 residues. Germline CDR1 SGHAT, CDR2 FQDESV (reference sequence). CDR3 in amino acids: CASSLRSGQAASGANVLTF.